Presented here are 25 T cell receptor beta chains from one specimen sequenced in a study of cytomegalovirus exposure and HLA in healthy donors. Use of 60 Vbeta and 13 Jbeta primers characterized the PCR. Generated by immunoSEQ multiplex PCR, the TCRdb table keeps only in-frame clones and is missing some. In all, the sample yields approximately 190,000 clones. The sample taken for sequencing was PBMCs. Receptors originate from a boy younger than 18 in good health and CMV-seronegative.

The genes are TRBV19 and TRBJ1-6; tentatively, D is TRBD1 (6 bases). The V end was cut by 7 bases, the J end by 9 bases, with 16 bases between. Looked up from germline, CDR1 is LNHDA and CDR2 is SQIVND (reference sequence). CDR3 length: 14 residues. The CDR3 here is CASNKSGVRSPLHF. The CDR3 DNA follows: TGTGCCAGTAACAAATCAGGGGTCCGTTCACCCCTCCACTTT.

This rearrangement joins TRBV6-5 to TRBJ1-1; possibly TRBD1 for D (5 bases). This CDR3 has 12 residues. V gave up 6 bases and J gave up 4 bases, with 9 bases separating them. Germline V gene data show CDR1 as MNHEY and CDR2 as SVGAGI. The CDR3 region is CASRGEGTEAFF. CDR3 sequence (DNA): TGTGCCAGCAGAGGGGAGGGCACTGAAGCTTTCTTT.

The rearrangement joins TRBV14 to TRBJ2-1; 8 nucleotides align to TRBD1. The V and J ends lost 1 base and 6 bases, in that order; junction bases with no gene match: 8. Germline V gene sequence: CDR1 SGHDN, CDR2 FVKESK. The CDR3 extends over 16 amino acids. CDR3 amino acids: CASSQGAGQGINEQFF. CDR3 nucleotides: TGTGCCAGCAGCCAAGGGGCAGGACAGGGAATCAATGAGCAGTTCTTC.

This rearrangement joins TRBV30 to TRBJ2-2; possibly TRBD1 for D (5 bases). This CDR3 spans 14 amino acids. Trimming removed 5 bases at V and 5 bases at J, with 15 bases between. Germline loops: CDR1 GTSNPN, CDR2 SVGIG (reference sequence). The CDR3 protein is CAWLVPGITGELFF. DNA of the CDR3: TGTGCCTGGTTGGTCCCAGGGATAACCGGGGAGCTGTTTTTT.

The V call is TRBV2, the J call TRBJ2-7; D gene uncertain. The CDR3 is 13 amino acids. Looked up from germline, CDR1 is SNHLY and CDR2 is FYNNEI. V shed 7 bases and J shed 3 bases, with 13 bases lying between them. The CDR3 DNA reads TGTGCCAGCATGGCCAGGCAACACTACGAGCAGTACTTC. Translated, it gives CASMARQHYEQYF. The complete variable domain, with remaining parts taken from reference TRBV2 and TRBJ2-7, reads EPEVTQTPSHQVTQMGQEVILRCVPISNHLYFYWYRQILGQKVEFLVSFYNNEISEKSEIFDDQFSVERPDGSNFTLKIRSTKLEDSAMYFCASMARQHYEQYFGPGTRLTVT.

The genes are TRBV5-4 and TRBJ2-2; tentatively, D is TRBD2 (6 bases). The CDR3 runs 14 residues. The germline CDR1 and CDR2 sequences are SGHNT and YYREEE (reference sequence). V gave up 0 bases and J gave up 4 bases, with 7 bases separating them. Written as DNA, the CDR3 is TGTGCCAGCAGCTTGGGCGGGGTCACCGGGGAGCTGTTTTTT. Its translation: CASSLGGVTGELFF.

The V call is TRBV18, the J call TRBJ1-5, with 8 bases lining up with TRBD1. Germline assignment: CDR1 KGHSH and CDR2 LQKENI. Trimming removed 6 bases from V and 2 bases from J; junction bases left unmatched: 3. This CDR3 is 14 amino acids long. CDR3 amino acids: CASSQGAGNQPQHF. The CDR3 nucleotides read TGTGCCAGCTCCCAGGGGGCAGGCAATCAGCCCCAGCATTTT.

The chain links TRBV6-6 to TRBJ2-3; D is unclear. Germline V gene lookup returns CDR1 MNHNY and CDR2 SVGAGI (reference sequence). Between the trimmed V and J ends, which lost 8 bases and 2 bases, there was a span of 11 bases. The CDR3 is made up of 13 amino acids. CDR3 nucleotides: TGTGCCAGCTGGAGCGATTTCACAGATACGCAGTATTTT. Its translation is CASWSDFTDTQYF.

The V gene is TRBV4-2, the J gene TRBJ1-5; D uncertain. Per germline, CDR1 LGHNA and CDR2 YNFKEQ. CDR3 size: 15 residues. Trimming cost V 1 base and J 4 bases, with 11 bases left between them. CDR3 sequence: CASSQGEQSNQPQHF. The CDR3 DNA is TGTGCCAGCAGCCAAGGTGAACAGAGTAATCAGCCCCAGCATTTT.

The V and J genes are TRBV15 and TRBJ2-7; D remains ambiguous. The CDR3 has 15 residues. V was clipped by 0 bases and J by 7 bases, with 16 bases between them. Germline V gives CDR1 LNHNV, CDR2 YYDKDF (reference sequence). CDR3 amino acids: CATSRDSLGQPEQYF. Written as DNA, the CDR3 is TGTGCCACCAGCAGAGATTCCCTAGGCCAGCCGGAGCAGTACTTC. The full variable domain, completed using reference TRBV15 and TRBJ2-7, is DAMVIQNPRYQVTQFGKPVTLSCSQTLNHNVMYWYQQKSSQAPKLLFHYYDKDFNNEADTPDNFQSRRPNTSFCFLDIRSPGLGDTAMYLCATSRDSLGQPEQYFGPGTRLTVT.

J is TRBJ2-7 and V is TRBV28, with TRBD1 matching 11 bases. Germline V gene sequence: CDR1 MDHEN, CDR2 SYDVKM. After removal of 4 bases from V and 4 bases from J, the junction contained 3 bases not matched to a gene. The CDR3 consists of 14 residues. The CDR3 nucleotides read TGTGCCAGCAGTTCAGGACAGGGGGCTTACGAGCAGTACTTC. Its translation is CASSSGQGAYEQYF.

V usage is TRBV2 and J usage is TRBJ2-1; 9 bases map to TRBD2. The V segment lost 6 bases and the J segment 8 bases; nucleotides outside the gene matches: 8. This CDR3 is built from 14 residues. Germline V gene sequence: CDR1 SNHLY, CDR2 FYNNEI. The CDR3 nucleotides are TGTGCCAGCAGAGAGCGGGGGGTCGGGGATGAGCAGTTCTTC. As protein: CASRERGVGDEQFF.

The chain links TRBV11-2 to TRBJ2-7; maybe TRBD1 (6 bases). V was cut by 1 base and J by 2 bases, with 12 bases left in between. The CDR3 extends over 15 amino acids. The V gene's germline CDR1 is SGHAT and CDR2 FQNNGV. CDR3 DNA: TGTGCCAGCAGCTTAGCCCAGGGGTATACCTACGAGCAGTACTTC. Amino acid sequence: CASSLAQGYTYEQYF. The full variable domain, its missing parts supplied by reference TRBV11-2 and TRBJ2-7, is EAGVAQSPRYKIIEKRQSVAFWCNPISGHATLYWYQQILGQGPKLLIQFQNNGVVDDSQLPKDRFSAERLKGVDSTLKIQPAKLEDSAVYLCASSLAQGYTYEQYFGPGTRLTVT.

The chain has TRBV2 and TRBJ1-6, with D unresolved. V lost 0 bases and J lost 7, with 7 bases in between. Germline CDR1 SNHLY, CDR2 FYNNEI. The CDR3 extends over 14 amino acids. The CDR3 region has the DNA TGTGCCAGCAGTGAAGCCCCCGAGAATTCACCCCTCCACTTT. Amino acid sequence: CASSEAPENSPLHF.

The chain combines TRBV18 with TRBJ1-2, with 7 bases aligning to TRBD1. V lost 2 bases to trimming and J lost 0 bases; unmatched junction nucleotides: 3. The germline V gene has CDR1 KGHSH and CDR2 LQKENI. CDR3 size: 15 residues. CDR3 DNA: TGTGCCAGCTCACCAAGGGACAGTCCTAACTATGGCTACACCTTC. Translation: CASSPRDSPNYGYTF.

The genes are TRBV5-1 and TRBJ1-2, with D possibly matching TRBD1 (6 bases). V dropped 4 bases and J dropped 8 bases, with 15 bases sitting between them. The CDR3 is 13 residues long. Per the germline V gene, CDR1 is SGHRS and CDR2 is YFSETQ. The CDR3 coding sequence is TGCGCCAGCAGCCGGGACACACGCGGGGGCTACACCTTC. Protein sequence: CASSRDTRGGYTF.

The genes are TRBV11-1 and TRBJ2-7; TRBD1 agrees at 10 bases. CDR1 SGHAT and CDR2 FQDESV come from the germline V gene (reference sequence). The CDR3 sequence is 14 residues long. The ends lost 5 bases at V and 2 bases at J; junction bases unmatched: 3. Written as DNA, the CDR3 is TGTGCCAGCAGCCTAGGACAGGGGGCCTACGAGCAGTACTTC. It codes for CASSLGQGAYEQYF.

This chain uses TRBV7-2 with TRBJ2-5; D perhaps matches TRBD1 (6 bases). Trimming removed 5 bases from V and 11 bases from J, with 21 bases in between. The V gene's germline CDR1 is SGHTA and CDR2 FQGNSA. The CDR3 covers 14 residues. CDR3 residues: CASSPQGLIGEQYF. The CDR3 coding sequence is TGTGCCAGCAGCCCACAGGGCCTCATTGGAGAGCAGTACTTC. The variable domain in full, completed from reference TRBV7-2 and TRBJ2-5, reads GAGVSQSPSNKVTEKGKDVELRCDPISGHTALYWYRQSLGQGLEFLIYFQGNSAPDKSGLPSDRFSAERTGGSVSTLTIQRTQQEDSAVYLCASSPQGLIGEQYFGPGTRLLVL.

V is TRBV10-2 and J is TRBJ1-4; D might be TRBD1 (5 bases). This CDR3 contains 14 residues. The germline V gene has CDR1 WSHSY and CDR2 SAAADI. V lost 7 bases, J lost 11 bases, and 20 bases lay in between. CDR3 loop: CASTTRGTIGKLFF. The CDR3 coding sequence is TGCGCCAGCACCACCCGGGGGACCATTGGGAAACTGTTTTTT.

V and J are TRBV30 and TRBJ2-7; 9 nucleotides align to TRBD1. The CDR3 consists of 13 residues. Germline values: CDR1 GTSNPN, CDR2 SVGIG (reference sequence). After removal of 5 bases from V and 5 bases from J, the junction contained 7 bases not matched to a gene. The CDR3 region has the DNA TGTGCCTGGGACGGGACAGGGTTGAACGAGCAGTACTTC. Its protein product is CAWDGTGLNEQYF.

This rearrangement joins TRBV28 to TRBJ1-5; TRBD1 is a possible D gene (5 bases). The CDR3 loop spans 15 amino acids. Germline loops: CDR1 MDHEN, CDR2 SYDVKM. V was cut by 7 bases and J by 1 base, with 14 bases left in between. The CDR3 sequence: CASTKSGGSNQPQHF. CDR3 DNA: TGTGCCAGCACCAAGAGCGGGGGAAGCAATCAGCCCCAGCATTTT.

The chain couples TRBV4-3 to TRBJ1-4, with 8 bases that match TRBD1. The CDR3 totals 16 residues. V was pared by 0 bases and J by 12 bases, with 12 bases of the junction left unmatched. CDR1 LGHNA and CDR2 YSLEER come from the germline V gene. CDR3 loop: CASSQDFQGAPWQLFF. As DNA, the CDR3 is TGCGCCAGCAGCCAAGATTTCCAGGGGGCCCCTTGGCAACTGTTTTTT.

The V call is TRBV30, the J call TRBJ2-7, with 9 bases fitting TRBD1. CDR3 length equals 13 residues. Germline values: CDR1 GTSNPN, CDR2 SVGIG (reference sequence). The J segment lost 2 bases and the V segment lost 4 bases, leaving 3 bases of the junction unmatched. The CDR3 DNA follows: TGTGCCTGGAAGTACAGGGGGCCCTACGAGCAGTACTTC. Amino acids: CAWKYRGPYEQYF.

This sequence joins TRBV6-5 and TRBJ2-7; TRBD2 might be the D (6 bases). The CDR3 covers 15 residues. V lost 4 bases, J lost 4 bases, and 17 bases lay in between. The germline gives CDR1 MNHEY, CDR2 SVGAGI. CDR3 residues: CASSLETAGLYEQYF. For the CDR3, the DNA is TGTGCCAGCAGTTTAGAGACAGCGGGCCTGTACGAGCAGTACTTC.

The V and J genes are TRBV4-1 and TRBJ1-1; TRBD1 agrees at 8 bases. The length of the CDR3 is 16 residues. Germline CDR1 and CDR2: MGHRA and YSYEKL. V trimming: 4 bases; J trimming: 9 bases; junction bases outside the gene matches: 16. Written as DNA, the CDR3 is TGCGCCAGCAGCCTCCAGGGGAAAGGATCAGGGGGCAAAGCTTTCTTT. Translated, it gives CASSLQGKGSGGKAFF.